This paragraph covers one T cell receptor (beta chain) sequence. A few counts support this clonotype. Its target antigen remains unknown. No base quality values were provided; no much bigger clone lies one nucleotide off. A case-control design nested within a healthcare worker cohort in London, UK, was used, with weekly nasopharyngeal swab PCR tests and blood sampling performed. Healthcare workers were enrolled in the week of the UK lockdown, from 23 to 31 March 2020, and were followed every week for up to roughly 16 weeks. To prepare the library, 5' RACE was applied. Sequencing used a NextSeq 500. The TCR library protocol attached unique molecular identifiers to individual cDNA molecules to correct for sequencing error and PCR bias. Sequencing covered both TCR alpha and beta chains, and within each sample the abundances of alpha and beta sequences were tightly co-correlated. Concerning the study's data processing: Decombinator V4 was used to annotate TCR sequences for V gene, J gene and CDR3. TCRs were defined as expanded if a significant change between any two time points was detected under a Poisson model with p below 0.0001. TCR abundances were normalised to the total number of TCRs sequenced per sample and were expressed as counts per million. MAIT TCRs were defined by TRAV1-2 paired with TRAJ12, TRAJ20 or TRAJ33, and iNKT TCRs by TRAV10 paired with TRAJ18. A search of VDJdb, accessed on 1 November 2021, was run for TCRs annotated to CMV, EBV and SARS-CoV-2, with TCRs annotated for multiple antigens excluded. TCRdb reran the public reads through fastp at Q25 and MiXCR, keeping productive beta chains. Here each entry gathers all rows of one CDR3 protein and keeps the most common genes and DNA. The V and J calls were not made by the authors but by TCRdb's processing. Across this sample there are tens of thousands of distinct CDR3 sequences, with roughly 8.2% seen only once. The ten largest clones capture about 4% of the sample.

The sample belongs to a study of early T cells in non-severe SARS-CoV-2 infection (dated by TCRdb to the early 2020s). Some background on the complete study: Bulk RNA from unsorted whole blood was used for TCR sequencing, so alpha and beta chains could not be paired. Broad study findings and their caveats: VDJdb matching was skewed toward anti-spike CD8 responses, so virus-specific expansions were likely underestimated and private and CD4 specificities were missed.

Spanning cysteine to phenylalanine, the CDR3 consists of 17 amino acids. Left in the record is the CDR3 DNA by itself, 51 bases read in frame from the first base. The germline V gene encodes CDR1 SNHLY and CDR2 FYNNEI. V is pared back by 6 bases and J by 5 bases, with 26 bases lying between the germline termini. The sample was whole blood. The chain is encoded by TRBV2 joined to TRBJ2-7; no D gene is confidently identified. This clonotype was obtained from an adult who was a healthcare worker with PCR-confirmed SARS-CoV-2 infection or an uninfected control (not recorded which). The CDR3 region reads CASSISPPTPSWNEQYF. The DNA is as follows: TGTGCCAGCAGCATATCCCCCCCAACACCGTCCTGGAACGAGCAGTACTTC.